Following are 31 T cell receptor beta chains from one sample sequenced in a study of blood T cell repertoires in COVID-19. Generated by immunoSEQ multiplex PCR, the TCRdb table keeps only in-frame clones and is missing some. Of a few hundred thousand clones in the sample, 80% to 90% were seen once. The sequenced material came from PBMCs or T cells enriched from blood (not recorded which). All receptors come from a man between 18 and 35 years old who had recovered from COVID-19.

There are a few counts of this clone. The V call is TRBV30, the J call TRBJ1-2, with D hard to call. The CDR3 has 13 amino acids. Germline V gives CDR1 GTSNPN, CDR2 SVGIG (reference sequence). Deletions cut 1 base from V and 4 bases from J, with 10 bases between. The CDR3 here is CAWSDGASYGYTF. The CDR3 DNA sequence: TGTGCCTGGAGTGATGGTGCGAGCTATGGCTACACCTTC.

The chain is built from TRBV6-5 and TRBJ1-1; TRBD1 is a possible D gene (6 bases). The V and J ends lost 10 bases and 5 bases respectively, with 17 bases between them. This CDR3 has 13 amino acids. Germline values: CDR1 MNHEY, CDR2 SVGAGI. CDR3 protein: CAINTGSETEAFF. The CDR3 DNA reads TGTGCCATCAACACAGGGAGTGAAACTGAAGCTTTCTTT.

This clone was recorded only once. The chain couples TRBV21-1 to TRBJ2-5; the table's D call TRBD1 went unverified against the DNA. TRBV21-1 is noted as a pseudogene. The CDR3 consists of 16 residues. The CDR3 region is CASSGQGRRCKETQYF. DNA for the CDR3: TGTGCCAGCAGCGGGCAGGGGAGAAGATGTAAAGAGACCCAGTACTTC.

The chain recombines TRBV19 with TRBJ1-2, with D tentatively TRBD1 (5 bases). Germline CDR1 and CDR2: LNHDA and SQIVND (reference sequence). Trimming took off 3 bases at V and 8 bases at J, with 13 bases between the two ends. CDR3 length: 13 residues. CDR3 in DNA: TGTGCCAGTAGTATGGGCAGGGTGAAGGGCTACACCTTC. Its translation is CASSMGRVKGYTF.

The rearrangement joins TRBV12-1 to TRBJ2-7; the table calls TRBD2, which could not be checked here. TRBV12-1 corresponds to a pseudogene. CDR3 length equals 15 residues. CDR3 bases: TGTGCCAGCAGCTTCACCGGGACTGACTCCTACGAGCAGTACTTC. Encoded protein: CASSFTGTDSYEQYF.

This chain joins TRBV11-2 and TRBJ2-7; TRBD1 is a possible D gene (6 bases). V lost 0 bases and J lost 5, with 17 bases in between. The germline V gene has CDR1 SGHAT and CDR2 FQNNGV. This CDR3 region has 16 residues. As DNA, the CDR3 is TGTGCCAGCAGCTTAGATCTGTCAGGGGTGTTCCACGAGCAGTACTTC. It yields the protein CASSLDLSGVFHEQYF.

The chain joins TRBV13 to TRBJ2-7; TRBD1 agrees at 7 bases. The CDR3 totals 14 residues. CDR1 is PRHDT and CDR2 is FYEKMQ in the germline V gene (reference sequence). The trim removed 3 bases at V and 5 bases at J, leaving 7 bases unmatched. CDR3 sequence: CASSFGEGGNEQYF. In DNA, the CDR3 is TGTGCCAGCAGCTTCGGGGAAGGGGGCAACGAGCAGTACTTC.

The chain uses TRBV9 and TRBJ2-1, with 7 bases matching TRBD2. Germline V gives CDR1 SGDLS, CDR2 YYNGEE. Trimming took 7 bases from V and 7 from J; bases not matched to a gene: 11. The CDR3 runs 14 residues. The CDR3 bases are TGTGCCAGCTCCCGGCTAGCGGAGGGGAATGAGCAGTTCTTC. Amino acid sequence: CASSRLAEGNEQFF.

This chain links TRBV7-3 with TRBJ1-5; 7 nucleotides line up with TRBD1. The V and J ends lost 1 base and 3 bases, in that order; junction bases with no gene match: 12. Germline CDR1 and CDR2: SGHTA and FQGTGA. The length of the CDR3 is 18 residues. In DNA form, the CDR3 reads TGTGCCAGCAGCTTAATTCTGTGGCGGGACAGCTACAATCAGCCCCAGCATTTT. Its protein product is CASSLILWRDSYNQPQHF. Drawing the rest from reference TRBV7-3 and TRBJ1-5, the complete variable domain is GAGVSQTPSNKVTEKGKYVELRCDPISGHTALYWYRQSLGQGPEFLIYFQGTGAADDSGLPNDRFFAVRPEGSVSTLKIQRTERGDSAVYLCASSLILWRDSYNQPQHFGDGTRLSIL.

The V and J genes are TRBV7-2 and TRBJ2-1; TRBD2 aligns across 8 bases. The CDR3 has 15 amino acids. Looked up from germline, CDR1 is SGHTA and CDR2 is FQGNSA. With 5 bases clipped from V and 1 base from J, the junction kept 4 bases outside the gene matches. Here the CDR3 reads CASSPGLASYNEQFF. Here the CDR3 DNA reads TGTGCCAGCAGCCCCGGACTAGCTTCCTACAATGAGCAGTTCTTC.

The chain employs TRBV19 and TRBJ2-2; the D gene is possibly TRBD2 (6 bases). V was clipped by 4 bases and J by 4 bases, with 10 bases between them. This CDR3 is built from 14 residues. Germline CDR1 reads LNHDA; CDR2 reads SQIVND (reference sequence). The CDR3 reads CASSTGLLTGELFF. The CDR3 bases are TGTGCCAGTAGTACGGGACTCCTCACCGGGGAGCTGTTTTTT.

The CDR3 DNA is TGTGCCAGCGCCTTGGGACAGGTTAATTCACCCCTCCACTTT. Translation: CASALGQVNSPLHF. The chain joins TRBV6-5 to TRBJ1-6; 8 positions match TRBD1. Germline-derived CDR1 and CDR2 are MNHEY and SVGAGI. The CDR3 loop spans 14 amino acids. The V and J ends lost 8 bases and 6 bases, in that order; junction bases with no gene match: 6.

This clone is a singleton in its sample. CDR3 sequence (DNA): TGTGCCAGCAGCCCCAGGGAAATGAACACTGAAGCTTTCTTT. Amino acid sequence: CASSPREMNTEAFF. V usage is TRBV5-5 and J usage is TRBJ1-1, with a possible D match to TRBD1 (5 bases). V was cut by 4 bases and J by 0 bases, with 10 bases left in between. CDR1 SGHKS and CDR2 YYEKEE come from the germline V gene (reference sequence). There are 14 residues in the CDR3.

The rearrangement joins TRBV7-9 to TRBJ1-4, with D perhaps matching TRBD1 (5 bases). This CDR3 contains 17 residues. The V end was cut by 5 bases, the J end by 0 bases, with 16 bases between. Looked up from germline, CDR1 is SEHNR and CDR2 is FQNEAQ (reference sequence). The CDR3 region has the DNA TGTGCCAGCAGCCCTGATGCTGGGGGGGCAACTAATGAAAAACTGTTTTTT. This sequence encodes CASSPDAGGATNEKLFF.

The V gene is TRBV25-1, the J gene TRBJ1-1; D is perhaps TRBD1 (6 bases). V lost 8 bases, J lost 4 bases, and 17 bases lay in between. The CDR3 length is 14 residues. Germline CDR1 reads MGHDK; CDR2 reads SYGVNS. The CDR3, as DNA: TGTGCCAGCCTCGAAACAGGGTTACCCACTGAAGCTTTCTTT. It encodes CASLETGLPTEAFF.

This chain links TRBV7-9 with TRBJ1-4; TRBD1 aligns across 7 bases. The CDR3 runs 13 residues. V trimming: 5 bases; J trimming: 7 bases; junction bases outside the gene matches: 4. CDR1 and CDR2 from the germline V gene are SEHNR and FQNEAQ (reference sequence). The DNA for the CDR3 is TGTGCCAGCAGCGAGCGGACAGGTGAAAAACTGTTTTTT. Encoded protein: CASSERTGEKLFF.

V and J are TRBV5-1 and TRBJ2-1, with TRBD1 as a possible D gene (5 bases). Germline-derived CDR1 and CDR2 are SGHRS and YFSETQ. Trimming left V 0 bases short and J 1 base short, with 11 bases between. The CDR3 is 16 residues long. The CDR3 loop is CASSLEQGYSYNEQFF. Written as DNA, the CDR3 is TGCGCCAGCAGCTTGGAGCAGGGATATTCCTACAATGAGCAGTTCTTC.

The V call is TRBV7-9, the J call TRBJ2-2; D remains ambiguous. The CDR3 runs 15 residues. V gave up 1 base and J gave up 8 bases, with 14 bases separating them. From germline, CDR1 is SEHNR and CDR2 FQNEAQ (reference sequence). CDR3 nucleotide sequence: TGTGCCAGCAGCTTAGGAGGCCGAGGTCTAGGGGAGCTGTTTTTT. Residues: CASSLGGRGLGELFF.

This clone showed up just once. This chain connects TRBV6-4 to TRBJ1-2; 8 bases fit TRBD1. There are 12 residues in the CDR3. The germline V gene encodes CDR1 MRHNA and CDR2 SNTAGT. The junction had 4 bases not matched to a gene; V was cut back by 5 bases and J by 8 bases. CDR3 DNA: TGTGCCAGCAGTAACCAGGGGGCAGGCTACACCTTC. Translated: CASSNQGAGYTF.

This clone was observed a few times. V and J are TRBV6-4 and TRBJ2-2; 8 nucleotides agree with TRBD1. V shed 5 bases, J shed 5 bases, and the junction held 4 bases outside the gene matches. CDR3 length equals 14 residues. Per the germline V gene, CDR1 is MRHNA and CDR2 is SNTAGT. The CDR3 region is CASSYRTGTGELFF. CDR3 DNA: TGTGCCAGCAGTTATAGGACAGGGACCGGGGAGCTGTTTTTT.

The J gene is TRBJ2-1, the V gene TRBV27, with 10 bases that match TRBD2. The germline gives CDR1 MNHEY, CDR2 SMNVEV (reference sequence). This CDR3 is 17 amino acids long. V gave up 6 bases and J gave up 7 bases; unmatched junction bases: 15. CDR3: CASSLRPPSGSLNEQFF. The CDR3 DNA follows: TGTGCCAGCAGCCTCAGGCCCCCTAGCGGGAGTTTGAATGAGCAGTTCTTC.

A few counts support this clone. Here the CDR3 reads CASSLSHQGAVSDTQYF. For the CDR3, the DNA is TGTGCCAGCAGCTTGTCTCATCAGGGGGCTGTTTCAGATACGCAGTATTTT. This rearrangement joins TRBV5-6 to TRBJ2-3; TRBD1 matches at 8 bases. Germline CDR1 reads SGHDT; CDR2 reads YYEEEE. This CDR3 is 17 amino acids long. Germline trimming cut 1 base from V and 4 bases from J; bases unmatched to any gene: 11.

This clone was seen a few times. The rearrangement links TRBV30 to TRBJ1-5, with 7 bases fitting TRBD1. Trimming cost V 3 bases and J 4 bases; bases outside gene matches: 6. The germline V gene encodes CDR1 GTSNPN and CDR2 SVGIG (reference sequence). This CDR3 has 14 residues. The CDR3 protein is CAWSHLQGNQPQHF. DNA for the CDR3: TGTGCCTGGAGCCATCTACAGGGGAATCAGCCCCAGCATTTT.

This clone was detected once. This rearrangement joins TRBV27 to TRBJ1-2, with D perhaps TRBD1 (6 bases). Germline loops: CDR1 MNHEY, CDR2 SMNVEV (reference sequence). The CDR3 consists of 15 residues. Trimming left V 6 bases short and J 3 bases short, with 17 bases between. The CDR3 protein is CASSPSGAAHYGYTF. CDR3 nucleotides: TGTGCCAGCAGCCCTTCAGGGGCGGCCCACTATGGCTACACCTTC.

The chain combines TRBV5-1 with TRBJ2-6; 11 bases are a match to TRBD1. V shed 4 bases, J shed 1 base, and the junction held 7 bases outside the gene matches. Germline loops: CDR1 SGHRS, CDR2 YFSETQ. This CDR3 has 18 amino acids. The chain's CDR3 is CASSIGQGASSGANVLTF. DNA of the CDR3: TGCGCCAGCAGCATAGGACAGGGGGCGAGTTCTGGGGCCAACGTCCTGACTTTC. Using reference TRBV5-1 and TRBJ2-6 for the parts outside the CDR3, the full variable domain is KAGVTQTPRYLIKTRGQQVTLSCSPISGHRSVSWYQQTPGQGLQFLFEYFSETQRNKGNFPGRFSGRQFSNSRSEMNVSTLELGDSALYLCASSIGQGASSGANVLTFGAGSRLTVL.

This clone occurred once. The J gene is TRBJ2-1, the V gene TRBV11-3; 13 bases are shared with TRBD2. V gave up 5 bases and J gave up 9 bases; unmatched junction bases: 7. Germline values: CDR1 SGHNT, CDR2 YENEEA. The CDR3 is 15 residues long. The CDR3 bases are TGTGCCAGCAGCACGTGGACTAGCGGGAGCTTTGAGCAGTTCTTC. It codes for CASSTWTSGSFEQFF.

The chain links TRBV15 to TRBJ1-4, with 9 positions matching TRBD1. CDR3 length: 15 residues. V was clipped by 0 bases and J by 8 bases; unmatched bases: 4. The V gene's germline CDR1 is LNHNV and CDR2 YYDKDF (reference sequence). This CDR3 is CATSRDGQGKEKLFF. CDR3 DNA sequence: TGTGCCACCAGCAGAGATGGACAGGGGAAAGAAAAACTGTTTTTT.

The chain joins TRBV7-6 to TRBJ1-1, with 7 bases that match TRBD1. Trimming cost V 1 base and J 2 bases; bases outside gene matches: 7. Germline CDR1 reads SGHVS; CDR2 reads FNYEAQ. The CDR3 extends over 16 amino acids. The CDR3 region is CASSLEGGRANTEAFF. The CDR3 region has the DNA TGTGCCAGCAGCTTAGAAGGGGGCAGAGCAAACACTGAAGCTTTCTTT.

This clone was recorded only once. The chain has TRBV3-1 (or the pseudogene TRBV3-2) and TRBJ1-6; no reliable D call. V was pared by 0 bases and J by 0 bases, with 6 bases between. This CDR3 contains 16 residues. Germline CDR1 reads LGHDT; CDR2 reads YNNKEL (reference sequence). The CDR3 DNA is TGTGCCAGCAGCCAAGATTCCGGCTCCTATAATTCACCCCTCCACTTT. The encoded protein is CASSQDSGSYNSPLHF.

CDR3 DNA sequence: TGCGCCAGCACCCTGCTCTTAGCGGACGCCGGCACAGATACGCAGTATTTT. Protein product: CASTLLLADAGTDTQYF. The chain couples TRBV23-1 to TRBJ2-3; possible D gene TRBD2, 6 bases. TRBV23-1 is known as an ORF, though its function is uncertain. Trimming took off 7 bases at V and 1 base at J, with 21 bases between the two ends. CDR3 length: 17 amino acids.

Of note for this clone: The identical CDR3 is also encoded by other nucleotide sequences in the sample. The rearrangement joins TRBV5-1 to TRBJ2-3; D is unclear. V dropped 0 bases and J dropped 2 bases, with 4 bases sitting between them. Looked up from germline, CDR1 is SGHRS and CDR2 is YFSETQ. CDR3 size: 13 residues. The CDR3 here is CASSLAFTDTQYF. Here the CDR3 DNA reads TGCGCCAGCAGCTTGGCCTTCACAGATACGCAGTATTTT.